This TCR beta chain is from a study of shared clonotypes between healthy human individuals. Genomic DNA for unsorted samples, which was extracted with the QIAamp DNA Blood Mini kit, came from around 93 million PBMCs. At a deep level, the assay was run. Assay: immunoSEQ multiplex PCR; the TCRdb copy retains only in-frame clones and omits some. Here the sample spans hundreds of thousands of clones, more than 70% being singletons. The V gene's germline CDR1 is SEHNR and CDR2 FQNEAQ (reference sequence). The CDR3 has 15 residues. With V trimmed by 5 bases and J by 5 bases, 8 bases remained unmatched. The sequence was collected from a woman between 40 and 50 years old in good health. Some clones in this sample may be carry-over from other donors' samples. The sequenced sample consisted of PBMCs. This chain uses TRBV7-9 with TRBJ2-5, with 10 bases fitting TRBD2. CDR3: CASSRPSGSSETQYF. In DNA form, the CDR3 reads TGTGCCAGCAGCCGCCCTAGCGGGAGTAGTGAGACCCAGTACTTC.